This entry is about one TCR beta chain. The target antigen is unknown. From RNA transcripts, TCR beta CDR3 regions were amplified. HTBI primers drove first-round RT-PCR of the TCR CDR3. TCRdb analysed the multiplex PCR reads with MiXCR anew, one entry per CDR3 protein. The repertoire holds 300,000 or so distinct CDR3 sequences, with over 15% as singletons. V lost 7 bases and J lost 6; bases outside the gene matches: 14. This CDR3 comprises 15 residues. Germline CDR1 and CDR2: MNHNS and SASEGT. This sample is part of a study of T cells in Graves' hyperthyroidism and ophthalmopathy. Study observations and caveats: Through a model of 13 V-J features, ophthalmopathy was separated from stable hyperthyroidism.

The source of this sequence is a woman aged 50 to 60 with Graves' hyperthyroidism. This sequence joins TRBV6-1 and TRBJ1-2, with 7 bases fitting TRBD1. The sample taken for sequencing was blood. This CDR3 is CASTSDDRDYDGYTF. The CDR3 DNA reads TGTGCCAGCACCTCCGACGACAGGGATTATGATGGCTACACCTTC.